This is a list of T cell receptor beta chains from one sample in a study of PD-L1 blockade in urothelial cancer. Some clones are missing from TCRdb's copy, which holds only in-frame ones; the method was immunoSEQ multiplex PCR. The table includes about 36,000 clones, approximately 80% detected once. The starting material was PBMCs, obtained around atezolizumab (anti-PD-L1) treatment. These receptor sequences come from a man between 40 and 49 years old with urothelial cancer. CDR3s include the opening cysteine and the closing phenylalanine or tryptophan. Fields, in order: J gene, V gene, D gene, clone size, CDR3 DNA, CDR3 protein. The D gene is left open where the match is weak. Rows give clone size only sometimes, using once, few, many, or a class for an expanded clone.

TRBJ2-2	TRBV7-2	.	.	TGTGCCAGCAGCTTAGTCGGGATAGGTGACACCGGGGAGCTGTTTTTT	CASSLVGIGDTGELFF
TRBJ2-7	TRBV7-2	.	.	TGTGCCAGCAGCTTAGAACGAGGAGGCATAGGCGAGCAGTACTTC	CASSLERGGIGEQYF
TRBJ1-1	TRBV19	TRBD1	.	TGTGCCAGTAGTGACAGGGGACTGAACACTGAAGCTTTCTTT	CASSDRGLNTEAFF
TRBJ2-2	TRBV9	TRBD2	.	TGTGCCAGCAGCGTAGGGACTAGCGGGAGAGGTGGCGGGGAGCTGTTTTTT	CASSVGTSGRGGGELFF
TRBJ2-1	TRBV7-6	.	.	TGTGCCAGCAGCCCCGGGGAGAGGGCTGAGCAGTTCTTC	CASSPGERAEQFF
TRBJ2-7	TRBV4-3	.	.	TGCGCCAGCAGCCAAGACGCGGGCCCCTACGAGCAGTACTTC	CASSQDAGPYEQYF
TRBJ1-4	TRBV27	TRBD1	.	TGTGCCAGCAGGCACAGGGGGGGAAATGAAAAACTGTTTTTT	CASRHRGGNEKLFF
TRBJ2-7	TRBV28	.	.	TGTGCCAGCAGTTCCCCATTGACAGTCTCCTCCTACGAGCAGTACTTC	CASSSPLTVSSYEQYF
TRBJ1-1	TRBV11-2	.	.	TGTGCCAGCAGCCCTCGACAGATAAACACTGAAGCTTTCTTT	CASSPRQINTEAFF
TRBJ2-7	TRBV5-1	.	medium-sized	TGCGCCAGCAGCCCAGGGGTCGCCGCTTACGAGCAGTACTTC	CASSPGVAAYEQYF
TRBJ2-1	TRBV6-1	.	.	TGTGCCAGCAATAGTAGGAGGGCGGATGAGCAGTTCTTC	CASNSRRADEQFF
TRBJ2-7	TRBV15	TRBD2	.	TGTGCCACCGCCACTAGCGGGAGTCTGTGGGAGCAGTACTTC	CATATSGSLWEQYF
TRBJ2-7	TRBV5-1	TRBD1	.	TGCGCCAGCAGCGTCGGAACAGGGGCTTCCTACGAGCAGTACTTC	CASSVGTGASYEQYF
TRBJ2-7	TRBV5-4	.	.	TGTGCCAGCAGCTTGGAGGTAGCGGTCCACGAGCAGTACTTC	CASSLEVAVHEQYF
TRBJ2-1	TRBV28	TRBD2	.	TGTGCCAGCAGCCGGCCGGGACTAGCTGTCCATGAGCAGTTCTTC	CASSRPGLAVHEQFF
TRBJ2-1	TRBV2	TRBD2	.	TGTGCCAGCAAACTAGCGGGAGTGGGAGACAAGTTCTTC	CASKLAGVGDKFF
TRBJ2-3	TRBV4-3	TRBD2	.	TGCGCCAGCAGCCAAGGAATCCCAGCGGGGACTAGCACAGATACGCAGTATTTT	CASSQGIPAGTSTDTQYF
TRBJ2-7	TRBV7-2	TRBD2	.	TGTGCCAGCGCCACGGTCGGACTAGGTTTTTACGAGCAGTACTTC	CASATVGLGFYEQYF
TRBJ2-7	TRBV2	TRBD1	.	TGTGCCAGCACCCCGAAGGGACAGGGGGCCCCCTACGAGCAGTACTTC	CASTPKGQGAPYEQYF
TRBJ2-7	TRBV5-1	.	.	TGCGCCAGCAGCTTGGTGGTGAGCCCCTACGAGCAGTACTTC	CASSLVVSPYEQYF
TRBJ2-2	TRBV4-3	.	.	TGCGCCAGCAGCCAAGGAGGCGGGCCGAACACCGGGGAGCTGTTTTTT	CASSQGGGPNTGELFF
TRBJ2-7	TRBV7-3	.	.	TGTGCCAGCAGCTTACTGGAGGTCTCCTACGAGCAGTACTTC	CASSLLEVSYEQYF
TRBJ2-1	TRBV7-9	TRBD2	.	TGTGCCAGCAGCCCCGGACTAGCGGGAGTGGTCTACAATGAGCAGTTCTTC	CASSPGLAGVVYNEQFF
TRBJ2-5	TRBV2	.	.	TGTGCCAGCAGTGAAGCGGGGGGAGGAGAGACCCAGTACTTC	CASSEAGGGETQYF